This TCR beta chain was recovered during a study of T cell changes during pregnancy in multiple sclerosis. Concerning this clone itself: A junction boundary mismatches the germline segment, possibly from a read error.

Some clones are missing from TCRdb's copy, which holds only in-frame ones; the method was immunoSEQ multiplex PCR. This table holds about 68,000 clones, about 90% found once. This material consisted of peripheral blood, taken in the second trimester of pregnancy. The receptor was isolated from a female donor in good health, enrolled as a control in a pregnancy study.

The chain's CDR3 is CASSVGRTISYNEQFF. CDR3 coding DNA: TGTGCTAGCAGCGTGGGGCGGACCATCTCCTACAATGAGCAGTTCTTC. The rearrangement joins TRBV7-7 to TRBJ2-1; maybe TRBD1 (5 bases). CDR1 and CDR2 (germline): SSHAT, FNYEAQ (reference sequence). The CDR3 extends over 16 amino acids.